One and the same sample provided the 20 T cell receptor beta chains below, sequenced in a study of shared clonotypes between healthy human individuals. Measured with immunoSEQ multiplex PCR; TCRdb has only the in-frame clones, and not every one. The sample holds nearly 750,000 clones, roughly 72% seen once. Sequenced material: memory CD4+ T cells sorted from blood. Subset noted: CD45RA-negative fraction. These receptors were taken from a woman in her twenties or thirties in good health.

The chain carries TRBV11-2 and TRBJ2-3, with TRBD1 as a possible D gene (6 bases). V shed 6 bases and J shed 4 bases, with 8 bases lying between them. Germline loops: CDR1 SGHAT, CDR2 FQNNGV. This CDR3 has 12 residues. The CDR3 region is CASSGGPDTQYF. The CDR3, as DNA: TGTGCCAGCAGTGGGGGCCCAGATACGCAGTATTTT.

The V and J genes are TRBV18 and TRBJ2-1; 7 nucleotides match TRBD1. Trimming removed 5 bases from V and 5 bases from J; junction bases left unmatched: 6. Germline CDR1 reads KGHSH; CDR2 reads LQKENI. The CDR3 is 14 amino acids. The CDR3 loop is CASSLGTVDNEQFF. As DNA, the CDR3 is TGTGCCAGCTCATTAGGGACAGTAGACAATGAGCAGTTCTTC.

V is TRBV5-4 and J is TRBJ2-5; 9 bases are shared with TRBD2. Unmatched junction bases numbered 7, after V lost 0 bases and J lost 4 bases. The CDR3 is 16 amino acids. The germline CDR1 and CDR2 sequences are SGHNT and YYREEE (reference sequence). CDR3 protein: CASSLGGGRALETQYF. CDR3 nucleotide sequence: TGTGCCAGCAGCTTGGGGGGCGGGAGGGCCCTAGAGACCCAGTACTTC. Full variable domain (rest looked up from reference TRBV5-4 and TRBJ2-5): ETGVTQSPTHLIKTRGQQVTLRCSSQSGHNTVSWYQQALGQGPQFIFQYYREEENGRGNFPPRFSGLQFPNYSSELNVNALELDDSALYLCASSLGGGRALETQYFGPGTRLLVL.

A few counts support this clone. The chain employs TRBV28 and TRBJ2-3, with D hard to call. Germline CDR1 MDHEN, CDR2 SYDVKM. The V and J ends lost 9 bases and 2 bases respectively, with 6 bases between them. The CDR3 spans 11 residues. The CDR3 DNA reads as TGTGCCAGTCAGACCACAGATACGCAGTATTTT. It yields the protein CASQTTDTQYF.

This clone has a single count. The V call is TRBV7-3, the J call TRBJ2-1; 9 bases fit TRBD2. V was clipped by 2 bases and J by 7 bases; unmatched bases: 9. The CDR3 has 16 amino acids. Germline V lookup: CDR1 SGHTA, CDR2 FQGTGA. The CDR3 region has the DNA TGTGCCAGCAGCTTAGGTGTCGGGAGCGGGAGGAATGAGCAGTTCTTC. Translating it yields CASSLGVGSGRNEQFF.

This clone was found once. The chain is built from TRBV25-1 and TRBJ1-1; possibly TRBD1 for D (6 bases). This CDR3 spans 16 amino acids. From germline, CDR1 is MGHDK and CDR2 SYGVNS. The V end was cut by 6 bases, the J end by 1 base, with 18 bases between. The CDR3 region is CASSQRGGRKNTEAFF. The CDR3 DNA follows: TGTGCCAGCAGCCAAAGGGGGGGGAGAAAGAACACTGAAGCTTTCTTT. Variable domain in full (rest from reference TRBV25-1 and TRBJ1-1): EADIYQTPRYLVIGTGKKITLECSQTMGHDKMYWYQQDPGMELHLIHYSYGVNSTEKGDLSSESTVSRIRTEHFPLTLESARPSHTSQYLCASSQRGGRKNTEAFFGQGTRLTVV.

In the case of this clone: Other DNA sequences in this specimen translate into the identical CDR3. The chain is built from TRBV5-1 and TRBJ2-2; no reliable D call. CDR3 length equals 15 residues. Germline V gene lookup returns CDR1 SGHRS and CDR2 YFSETQ. Trimming pared 0 bases from V and 4 bases from J, leaving 10 bases between. CDR3 DNA: TGCGCCAGCAGCTTGGAGGGCTTGGTCACCGGGGAGCTGTTTTTT. Translation: CASSLEGLVTGELFF.

This clone has ten or more counts. The identical CDR3 is also encoded by other nucleotide sequences in the sample. The chain links TRBV28 to TRBJ1-3, with 10 bases lining up with TRBD1. Trimming at V came to 6 bases and at J to 3 bases, leaving 5 bases not matched to a gene. Germline-derived CDR1 and CDR2 are MDHEN and SYDVKM. CDR3 size: 15 residues. This CDR3 is CASSSGQGDGNTIYF. The CDR3 DNA follows: TGTGCCAGCAGCTCCGGACAGGGGGATGGAAACACCATATATTTT.

This chain connects TRBV27 to TRBJ2-7; D gene ambiguous. The CDR3 sequence is 13 residues long. V was cut by 11 bases and J by 6 bases, with 20 bases left in between. Per the germline V gene, CDR1 is MNHEY and CDR2 is SMNVEV (reference sequence). CDR3 amino acids: CASGFGPASEQYF. The DNA of the CDR3 is TGTGCCTCGGGTTTCGGACCAGCCTCCGAGCAGTACTTC.

The rearrangement uses TRBV7-3 and TRBJ2-5; possibly TRBD1 or TRBD2 for D (5 bases each). The CDR3 extends over 13 amino acids. Germline assignment: CDR1 SGHTA and CDR2 FQGTGA. V lost 4 bases, J lost 2 bases, and 8 bases lay in between. Here the CDR3 DNA reads TGTGCCAGCAGCTCCGGGACGCAAGAGACCCAGTACTTC. It codes for CASSSGTQETQYF.

The chain's CDR3 is CASTNPPAGAYEQYF. CDR3 coding DNA: TGTGCCAGCACTAACCCCCCAGCGGGAGCCTACGAGCAGTACTTC. The rearrangement joins TRBV6-6 to TRBJ2-7, with 8 nucleotides matching TRBD2. The V and J ends lost 7 bases and 2 bases, in that order; junction bases with no gene match: 10. The CDR3 has 15 residues. Germline V CDR1 and CDR2: MNHNY, SVGAGI (reference sequence).

There are many counts of this clone. This CDR3 is CASSLALSGRPPRYEQYF. The CDR3 nucleotides read TGCGCCAGCAGCTTGGCCCTTAGCGGGAGACCCCCGCGGTACGAGCAGTACTTC. The gene calls are TRBV5-1 and TRBJ2-7, with 9 bases aligning to TRBD2. The CDR3 is 18 amino acids. J gave up 4 bases and V 0 bases, and 14 bases lay outside the gene matches. Germline V gene sequence: CDR1 SGHRS, CDR2 YFSETQ. Supplemented by reference TRBV5-1 and TRBJ2-7, the full variable domain reads KAGVTQTPRYLIKTRGQQVTLSCSPISGHRSVSWYQQTPGQGLQFLFEYFSETQRNKGNFPGRFSGRQFSNSRSEMNVSTLELGDSALYLCASSLALSGRPPRYEQYFGPGTRLTVT.

The J gene is TRBJ1-2, the V gene TRBV5-1, with TRBD1 as a possible D gene (5 bases). V was shortened by 7 bases and J by 0 bases, with 13 bases between the two germline ends. The length of the CDR3 is 14 residues. CDR1 is SGHRS and CDR2 is YFSETQ in the germline V gene. CDR3 amino acids: CASSPGGTNYGYTF. DNA for the CDR3: TGCGCCAGCTCCCCCGGGGGGACTAACTATGGCTACACCTTC. Complete variable domain (other parts from reference TRBV5-1 and TRBJ1-2): KAGVTQTPRYLIKTRGQQVTLSCSPISGHRSVSWYQQTPGQGLQFLFEYFSETQRNKGNFPGRFSGRQFSNSRSEMNVSTLELGDSALYLCASSPGGTNYGYTFGSGTRLTVV.

This clone was counted between two and nine times. The gene calls are TRBV5-1 and TRBJ2-7; no reliable D call. Trimming stripped 0 bases from V and 5 bases from J, with 12 bases between. Per germline, CDR1 SGHRS and CDR2 YFSETQ. CDR3 size: 14 residues. CDR3 protein: CASSLGSGRDEQYF. CDR3 nucleotide sequence: TGCGCCAGCAGCTTGGGTTCGGGCCGCGACGAGCAGTACTTC.

This clone was found a few times. DNA for the CDR3: TGTGCCAGCAGCTGGGGGACAGGGAAAAGTATTTTAGGGTACACCTTC. This translates into CASSWGTGKSILGYTF. This chain connects TRBV5-4 to TRBJ1-2; 9 bases align to TRBD1. J was trimmed by 11 bases and V by 3 bases; bases with no gene match: 17. This CDR3 has 16 amino acids. Per germline, CDR1 SGHNT and CDR2 YYREEE (reference sequence). Combining the CDR3 with reference TRBV5-4 and TRBJ1-2 gives the whole variable domain ETGVTQSPTHLIKTRGQQVTLRCSSQSGHNTVSWYQQALGQGPQFIFQYYREEENGRGNFPPRFSGLQFPNYSSELNVNALELDDSALYLCASSWGTGKSILGYTFGSGTRLTVV.

The sample holds one count of this clone. This chain links TRBV18 with TRBJ2-2; weak D call: TRBD2 (5 bases). Trimming removed 2 bases at V and 7 bases at J, with 14 bases between. CDR3 length: 15 residues. CDR1 and CDR2 from the germline V gene are KGHSH and LQKENI. The CDR3 loop is CASSPVRLGDGELFF. CDR3 sequence (DNA): TGTGCCAGCTCACCAGTCCGGCTCGGGGACGGGGAGCTGTTTTTT.

V usage is TRBV2 and J usage is TRBJ1-4; 7 nucleotides match TRBD1. CDR1 is SNHLY, CDR2 FYNNEI, per germline. J was trimmed by 10 bases and V by 6 bases; bases with no gene match: 8. The CDR3 extends over 13 amino acids. CDR3 in amino acids: CASRGTEGRKLFF. CDR3 DNA: TGTGCCAGCAGGGGGACAGAGGGCCGAAAACTGTTTTTT.

The chain is built from TRBV6-6 and TRBJ2-2; 9 bases are shared with TRBD1. Germline V gene sequence: CDR1 MNHNY, CDR2 SVGAGI (reference sequence). This CDR3 contains 16 residues. J lost 4 bases, V lost 6 bases, and 9 bases had no gene match. The CDR3 loop reads CASRPGTGLITGELFF. CDR3 sequence (DNA): TGTGCCAGCAGACCCGGGACAGGGTTGATCACCGGGGAGCTGTTTTTT.

With regard to this clone: A much larger clonotype is one base distant, so this may be a read error. The chain combines TRBV7-2 with TRBJ2-1; TRBD2 aligns across 10 bases. The CDR3 totals 15 residues. The V and J ends lost 4 bases and 2 bases, in that order; junction bases with no gene match: 2. Germline loops: CDR1 SGHTA, CDR2 FQGNSA. The CDR3 bases are TGTGCCAGCAGCTCTACTAGCGGGACCTACAATGAGCAGTTCTTC. This sequence encodes CASSSTSGTYNEQFF.

This chain joins TRBV28 and TRBJ1-1; D call uncertain. Trimming removed 7 bases from V and 1 base from J, with 10 bases in between. The CDR3 contains 13 residues. Germline V gene sequence: CDR1 MDHEN, CDR2 SYDVKM. CDR3 sequence reads: CASTNHPNTEAFF. The CDR3 DNA follows: TGTGCCAGCACCAACCACCCGAACACTGAAGCTTTCTTT.